These 5 T cell receptor beta chains share one sample of origin, sequenced in a study of liver allograft versus peripheral blood T cells. Study at large: Transplanted livers held T cell receptor repertoires, and these were compared with repertoires in recipients' peripheral blood.

From the reads, TCRdb called clonotypes with MiXCR, one entry per CDR3 protein. The table shows over 15,000 distinct CDR3 sequences, with 20% to 25% occurring only once. These receptors all come from a human patient who had a liver transplant. A share of the T cells may be of graft donor origin.

This sequence joins TRBV5-1 and TRBJ2-3; D unclear. Trimming pared 1 base from V and 2 bases from J, leaving 8 bases between. The CDR3 sequence is 14 residues long. Germline values: CDR1 SGHRS, CDR2 YFSETQ. In DNA, the CDR3 is TGCGCCAGCAGCTTGAGGACCATCACAGATACGCAGTATTTT. This gives the protein CASSLRTITDTQYF.

This chain connects TRBV20-1 to TRBJ2-5; tentative D call: TRBD1 (5 bases). This CDR3 comprises 14 residues. V gave up 0 bases and J gave up 0 bases, with 8 bases separating them. Per the germline V gene, CDR1 is DFQATT and CDR2 is SNEGSKA (reference sequence). The DNA for the CDR3 is TGCAGTGCTAGAGATCAACAGGACCAAGAGACCCAGTACTTC. As protein: CSARDQQDQETQYF.

This clonotype has a count of ten or more. This chain uses TRBV18 with TRBJ2-1, with D perhaps matching TRBD1 or TRBD2 (6 bases each). There are 15 residues in the CDR3. V gave up 0 bases and J gave up 8 bases, with 14 bases separating them. Germline V CDR1 and CDR2: KGHSH, LQKENI. The CDR3 DNA reads TGTGCCAGCTCACCACCGGGGGCAGCGGGCTATGAGCAGTTCTTC. It is translated as CASSPPGAAGYEQFF.

The CDR3 DNA is TGTGCCAGCAGCTCCAGGGCAGAAGAGACCCAGTACTTC. It codes for CASSSRAEETQYF. This chain uses TRBV5-6 with TRBJ2-5; a possible D gene is TRBD1 (5 bases). The CDR3 is made up of 13 amino acids. Trimming removed 3 bases at V and 3 bases at J, with 9 bases between. Germline V gene sequence: CDR1 SGHDT, CDR2 YYEEEE.

By share, this clonotype counts as medium-sized. The rearrangement links TRBV7-2 to TRBJ2-2, with a weak D call TRBD1 (7 bases). CDR3 size: 15 residues. V lost 4 bases, J lost 4 bases, and 13 bases lay in between. The germline CDR1 and CDR2 sequences are SGHTA and FQGNSA. CDR3 nucleotides: TGTGCCAGCAGCTCCCGACAGGGAGGCACCGGGGAGCTGTTTTTT. Its translation is CASSSRQGGTGELFF. Filled out from reference TRBV7-2 and TRBJ2-2, the complete variable domain reads GAGVSQSPSNKVTEKGKDVELRCDPISGHTALYWYRQSLGQGLEFLIYFQGNSAPDKSGLPSDRFSAERTGGSVSTLTIQRTQQEDSAVYLCASSSRQGGTGELFFGEGSRLTVL.